These 7 T cell receptor beta chains came from one sample sequenced in a study of T-cell memory formation after mild COVID-19. Each CDR3 protein gets one entry after TCRdb re-called the 5' RACE reads with MiXCR. The sample lists about 350,000 distinct CDR3 sequences, approximately 15% occurring once. The sequenced sample was PBMCs or a T cell subset sorted from them (not recorded which). All receptors derive from a man in his late teens or twenties who had mild COVID-19 (a few samples of this study predate the infection). Cell type and time point are not known.

The V and J genes are TRBV7-8 and TRBJ2-7; D is ambiguous. Germline V gene sequence: CDR1 SGHVS, CDR2 FQNEAQ. This CDR3 spans 15 amino acids. Between the trimmed V and J ends, which lost 5 bases and 0 bases, there was a span of 14 bases. CDR3 in amino acids: CASSRARISSYEQYF. In DNA form, the CDR3 reads TGTGCCAGCAGCCGGGCACGGATTAGCTCCTACGAGCAGTACTTC.

This clonotype came up a few times. CDR3 loop: CASSQDIGYYNEQFF. The CDR3 DNA sequence: TGCGCCAGCAGCCAAGATATCGGATATTACAATGAGCAGTTCTTC. The chain joins TRBV4-3 to TRBJ2-1; no definite D call. Trimming left V 0 bases short and J 4 bases short, with 10 bases between. CDR3 length: 15 residues. Germline CDR1 reads LGHNA; CDR2 reads YSLEER.

The CDR3: CASSYQSGAAGELFF. The CDR3 region has the DNA TGTGCCAGCAGCTACCAAAGCGGGGCGGCCGGGGAGCTGTTTTTT. The V gene is TRBV7-2, the J gene TRBJ2-2; 7 nucleotides line up with TRBD2. Germline CDR1 SGHTA, CDR2 FQGNSA. The CDR3 has 15 amino acids. V gave up 4 bases and J gave up 6 bases; unmatched junction bases: 8. The full variable domain, in which reference TRBV7-2 and TRBJ2-2 provide the parts outside the CDR3, is GAGVSQSPSNKVTEKGKDVELRCDPISGHTALYWYRQSLGQGLEFLIYFQGNSAPDKSGLPSDRFSAERTGGSVSTLTIQRTQQEDSAVYLCASSYQSGAAGELFFGEGSRLTVL.

V is TRBV7-9 and J is TRBJ2-1; D may match TRBD1 or TRBD2 (5 bases each). This CDR3 is 13 amino acids long. Germline CDR1 is SEHNR and CDR2 is FQNEAQ (reference sequence). V lost 3 bases and J lost 9, with 12 bases in between. The chain's CDR3 is CASSFGTGREQFF. CDR3 sequence (DNA): TGTGCCAGCAGCTTTGGGACCGGGCGTGAGCAGTTCTTC. Complete variable domain (other parts from reference TRBV7-9 and TRBJ2-1): DTGVSQNPRHKITKRGQNVTFRCDPISEHNRLYWYRQTLGQGPEFLTYFQNEAQLEKSRLLSDRFSAERPKGSFSTLEIQRTEQGDSAMYLCASSFGTGREQFFGPGTRLTVL.

This chain links TRBV27 with TRBJ2-2, with 10 bases identical to TRBD2. CDR3 length equals 15 residues. Germline V CDR1 and CDR2: MNHEY, SMNVEV (reference sequence). V shed 5 bases and J 8 bases; nucleotides not matched to a gene: 8. The CDR3 reads CASSLRTSGTGELFF. The DNA for the CDR3 is TGTGCCAGCAGTCTCCGGACTAGCGGAACTGGGGAGCTGTTTTTT.

This clonotype has just a few counts. V and J are TRBV7-3 and TRBJ2-1; TRBD2 matches 7 bases. Germline V gene lookup returns CDR1 SGHTA and CDR2 FQGTGA. This CDR3 contains 16 residues. Trimming at V came to 4 bases and at J to 3 bases, leaving 9 bases not matched to a gene. CDR3 DNA sequence: TGTGCCAGCAGCTCCCCGGATCGGGGGGACTACAATGAGCAGTTCTTC. Protein product: CASSSPDRGDYNEQFF.

This clonotype occurred many times. The rearrangement uses TRBV5-1 and TRBJ1-1; a possible D gene is TRBD1 (6 bases). Per the germline V gene, CDR1 is SGHRS and CDR2 is YFSETQ. V was cut by 6 bases and J by 0 bases, with 18 bases left in between. The CDR3 spans 16 residues. This CDR3 is CASTTRTTGLNTEAFF. In nucleotides, the CDR3 is TGCGCCAGCACCACCCGGACGACAGGATTGAACACTGAAGCTTTCTTT.